Below are 3 T cell receptor beta chains sequenced from a single sample in a study of blood T cells in healthy people across ages. Through a sample-barcoded 5' primer and a J-beta primer mix, a second PCR was run for roughly 6 to 11 cycles. TCRdb ran MiXCR on the 5' RACE reads and lists one entry per CDR3 protein. There are 1.4 million or so distinct CDR3 sequences in the sample; 40% to 45% occur only once, and 4% lies in the top ten. Sequenced sample: blood. The receptors were gathered from a woman between 18 and 30 years old in good health.

V and J are TRBV10-3 and TRBJ1-1, with a weak D call TRBD1 (5 bases). This CDR3 has 12 residues. The germline V gene has CDR1 ENHRY and CDR2 SYGVKD. The ends were cut back, 3 bases at V and 7 bases at J, with 9 bases in the middle. The CDR3 region is CAISDLGREAFF. CDR3 sequence (DNA): TGTGCCATCAGTGATTTGGGGCGTGAAGCTTTCTTT.

This clonotype was seen just once. The chain couples TRBV6-5 to TRBJ2-2; possibly TRBD2 for D (7 bases). The CDR3 runs 16 residues. The V end was cut by 0 bases, the J end by 0 bases, with 8 bases between. Germline CDR1 MNHEY, CDR2 SVGAGI. The CDR3 sequence: CASSYSGGPNTGELFF. CDR3 nucleotide sequence: TGTGCCAGCAGTTACTCGGGGGGGCCGAACACCGGGGAGCTGTTTTTT.

Regarding this clonotype: This sequence may be a read error, since a much larger clone differs from it by one base. This rearrangement joins TRBV7-9 to TRBJ2-7; D possibly corresponds to TRBD1 (5 bases). CDR1 SEHNR and CDR2 FQNEAQ come from the germline V gene (reference sequence). V was trimmed by 0 bases and J by 3 bases, leaving 12 bases between them. The CDR3 is 15 residues long. CDR3 protein: CASSLAAGSVYEQYF. The CDR3 nucleotides are TGTGCCAGCAGCTTAGCCGCAGGGTCGGTCTACGAGCAGTACTTC.